This T cell receptor beta chain was obtained from a study of CD8+CD57+ T cells in acquired aplastic anemia. Study at large: Healthy donor CD4+ cell samples had a mean of roughly 9.9 million reads.

Overall study results and limits: Patients and controls shared some 29 CD8+ CDR3 sequences, which appeared highly expressed in patients and within their immunodominant clones. Simpson's diversity of CD8+ cells was not significantly different in patients compared with controls.

TCR beta VDJ and CDR3 were profiled, and genomic DNA was the template. TCRdb recomputed calls from the reads with MiXCR, one row per CDR3 protein. The sample includes around 68,000 distinct CDR3 sequences, approximately 51% of them seen just once. Germline V gene lookup returns CDR1 SEHNR and CDR2 FQNEAQ (reference sequence). This CDR3 spans 13 amino acids. V gave up 5 bases and J gave up 1 base, with 8 bases separating them. Details on this clonotype: Its antigen is not known.

The rearrangement joins TRBV7-9 to TRBJ1-1; D unclear. The sample was sorted CD4+, CD8+, or CD8+CD57+ T cells (not recorded which) from PBMCs. The sequence came from a human donor in good health, serving as a control. The CDR3 here is CASSVDPNTEAFF. The CDR3 coding sequence is TGTGCCAGCAGCGTGGACCCGAACACTGAAGCTTTCTTT.